This T cell receptor beta chain was sequenced in a study of cytomegalovirus exposure and HLA in healthy donors. Study observations and caveats: No immune exposure information besides CMV serostatus was available. Confirmation was obtained in vitro that three CMV-associated chains are specific for CMV antigens. Later analysis demonstrated an association between a missense DCLRE1C variant and TCR beta V- and J-gene trimming. Among donors in an Asian-associated ancestry cluster, a later analysis reportedly found fewer N-insertions than the roughly 700-donor mean.

About this clone: No antigen is known for it.

PCR involved 60 Vbeta and 13 Jbeta primers. Clones were read by immunoSEQ multiplex PCR, and TCRdb kept only the in-frame ones, dropping some. Altogether tens of thousands of clones are present, about 87% being singletons, with the ten largest covering approximately 2.6%. The CDR3 sequence is 17 residues long. CDR1 is MGHDK and CDR2 is SYGVNS in the germline V gene. V shed 4 bases and J 0 bases; nucleotides not matched to a gene: 9. This sequence was found in a boy aged 5-17 years in good health and CMV-seronegative. Material: PBMCs. The rearrangement links TRBV25-1 to TRBJ1-5, with 7 bases fitting TRBD1. The CDR3 DNA reads TGTGCCAGCAGTGGAGAAGGACAGGCCCTTAGCAATCAGCCCCAGCATTTT. Translated: CASSGEGQALSNQPQHF.